Shown below are 28 T cell receptor beta chains from a single sample sequenced in a study of cytomegalovirus exposure and HLA in healthy donors. Vbeta (60) and Jbeta (13) primers were used in the PCR. The assay was immunoSEQ multiplex PCR, and TCRdb's table has in-frame clones only and misses some. The sample holds fewer than 75,000 clones; 80% are singletons and the top ten take almost 4.5%. Sequenced input: PBMCs. The receptor source for this set is a woman aged 25 to 39 in good health and CMV-seronegative.

The rearrangement joins TRBV30 to TRBJ2-2; D perhaps matches TRBD1 (7 bases). The germline V and J ends were trimmed by 6 bases and 5 bases, with 19 bases remaining between them. The CDR3 covers 15 residues. Germline-derived CDR1 and CDR2 are GTSNPN and SVGIG (reference sequence). The DNA of the CDR3 is TGTGCCTGTACTTTCAGGGGGGAAATTACCGGGGAGCTGTTTTTT. Its protein is CACTFRGEITGELFF.

CDR3 sequence: CSVYQGLSGELFF. The CDR3 DNA is TGCAGCGTATATCAGGGTCTATCCGGGGAGCTGTTTTTT. This chain links TRBV29-1 with TRBJ2-2; D perhaps matches TRBD1 (5 bases). The germline gives CDR1 SQVTM, CDR2 ANQGSEA. CDR3 length equals 13 residues. With 6 bases removed from V and 6 bases from J, the gap between germline ends came to 14 bases.

The chain recombines TRBV7-9 with TRBJ1-1, with TRBD1 matching over 8 bases. The CDR3 sequence is 14 residues long. In germline, CDR1 is SEHNR, CDR2 FQNEAQ (reference sequence). With V trimmed by 5 bases and J by 5 bases, 7 bases remained unmatched. The CDR3 protein is CASSLDREWTEAFF. CDR3 DNA sequence: TGTGCCAGCAGCCTGGACAGGGAGTGGACTGAAGCTTTCTTT.

The V gene is TRBV29-1, the J gene TRBJ2-7, with 8 positions matching TRBD1. V shed 1 base, J shed 2 bases, and the junction held 7 bases outside the gene matches. The CDR3 spans 15 residues. Germline assignment: CDR1 SQVTM and CDR2 ANQGSEA. CDR3 residues: CSVEGRDRWPYEQYF. The CDR3 bases are TGCAGCGTTGAAGGGAGGGACAGGTGGCCCTACGAGCAGTACTTC.

The chain carries TRBV4-1 and TRBJ1-1; 9 bases are a match to TRBD1. Germline V CDR1 and CDR2: MGHRA, YSYEKL. The CDR3 sequence is 15 residues long. V lost 1 base and J lost 1; bases outside the gene matches: 1. The CDR3 reads CASSQGQGGNTEAFF. In DNA, the CDR3 is TGCGCCAGCAGCCAAGGACAGGGGGGGAACACTGAAGCTTTCTTT.

V gene TRBV28 combines with J gene TRBJ2-3; the D gene is possibly TRBD1 (6 bases). V lost 5 bases, J lost 0 bases, and 12 bases lay in between. Germline V CDR1 and CDR2: MDHEN, SYDVKM. The CDR3 sequence is 15 residues long. The CDR3 DNA reads TGTGCCAGCAGTCGTATTACAGGGAGCACAGATACGCAGTATTTT. It yields the protein CASSRITGSTDTQYF.

The V and J genes are TRBV19 and TRBJ2-7; a possible D gene is TRBD1 (6 bases). This CDR3 spans 14 amino acids. Germline loops: CDR1 LNHDA, CDR2 SQIVND (reference sequence). V was clipped by 7 bases and J by 7 bases, with 20 bases between them. The CDR3 loop reads CASKPRDTGPEQYF. The CDR3 DNA follows: TGTGCCAGTAAACCCCGGGACACCGGCCCAGAGCAGTACTTC.

This clone was seen only once. The rearrangement joins TRBV29-1 to TRBJ2-1, with D possibly TRBD1 on 5 matching bases. This CDR3 contains 14 residues. Per the germline V gene, CDR1 is SQVTM and CDR2 is ANQGSEA. The ends were cut back, 6 bases at V and 0 bases at J, with 12 bases in the middle. CDR3 residues: CSVQTEDSYNEQFF. In nucleotides, the CDR3 is TGCAGCGTCCAGACAGAAGACTCCTACAATGAGCAGTTCTTC.

This clone was recorded a few times. This chain joins TRBV30 and TRBJ1-2; D unresolved. Between the trimmed V and J ends, which lost 5 bases and 4 bases, there was a span of 11 bases. Germline CDR1 GTSNPN, CDR2 SVGIG (reference sequence). This CDR3 contains 12 residues. The CDR3, as DNA: TGTGCCTGGCTAGCTGGGAGCTATGGCTACACCTTC. Translated, it gives CAWLAGSYGYTF.

The V and J genes are TRBV4-1 and TRBJ1-1; TRBD1 is a possible D gene (5 bases). CDR1 and CDR2 (germline): MGHRA, YSYEKL. With 0 bases removed from V and 0 bases from J, the gap between germline ends came to 8 bases. CDR3 length: 15 amino acids. CDR3 protein: CASSQDGQMNTEAFF. CDR3 DNA: TGCGCCAGCAGCCAAGATGGACAAATGAACACTGAAGCTTTCTTT.

The chain employs TRBV30 and TRBJ2-1; 11 bases agree with TRBD2. From germline, CDR1 is GTSNPN and CDR2 SVGIG (reference sequence). Trimming removed 0 bases from V and 9 bases from J; junction bases left unmatched: 4. The CDR3 is 14 residues long. DNA of the CDR3: TGTGCCTGGAGTGTACTAGCGGGAGCAGGTGAGCAGTTCTTC. Its translation: CAWSVLAGAGEQFF.

J is TRBJ1-1 and V is TRBV6-5; D is unresolved. The CDR3 runs to 14 residues. Germline-derived CDR1 and CDR2 are MNHEY and SVGAGI. V shed 0 bases and J shed 0 bases, with 5 bases lying between them. CDR3: CASSYSNMNTEAFF. CDR3 nucleotide sequence: TGTGCCAGCAGTTACTCGAACATGAACACTGAAGCTTTCTTT.

The CDR3 nucleotides are TGTGCCTGGGAGACGGGGGGGCAACGTGGCTACACCTTC. Translating it yields CAWETGGQRGYTF. This chain uses TRBV30 with TRBJ1-2; TRBD1 might be the D (6 bases). Germline CDR1 is GTSNPN and CDR2 is SVGIG (reference sequence). The CDR3 is made up of 13 amino acids. Deletions cut 5 bases from V and 7 bases from J, with 17 bases between.

This clone has more than one count but fewer than ten. This chain uses TRBV9 with TRBJ1-2; D might be TRBD1 (6 bases). Trimming left V 0 bases short and J 6 bases short, with 15 bases between. The CDR3 consists of 15 residues. The germline CDR1 and CDR2 sequences are SGDLS and YYNGEE. CDR3 in amino acids: CASSVGQVSGHGYTF. The CDR3 nucleotides are TGTGCCAGCAGCGTAGGACAGGTCTCGGGGCATGGCTACACCTTC.

The genes are TRBV18 and TRBJ1-1; maybe TRBD1 (5 bases). Germline values: CDR1 KGHSH, CDR2 LQKENI. The CDR3 totals 15 residues. Trimming stripped 3 bases from V and 5 bases from J, with 16 bases between. The CDR3 spells CASSPSGADRTEAFF. In nucleotides, the CDR3 is TGTGCCAGCTCACCTTCTGGGGCAGACCGGACTGAAGCTTTCTTT.

V gene TRBV15 combines with J gene TRBJ1-6; D ambiguous. V dropped 0 bases and J dropped 18 bases, with 18 bases sitting between them. Germline V CDR1 and CDR2: LNHNV, YYDKDF (reference sequence). CDR3 size: 14 residues. The CDR3 is CATSRDLTARPSHF. CDR3 coding DNA: TGTGCCACCAGCAGAGATCTGACGGCGCGGCCTAGCCACTTT.

The V and J genes are TRBV25-1 and TRBJ2-2; TRBD1 agrees at 7 bases. Germline lookup yields CDR1 MGHDK and CDR2 SYGVNS. V shed 3 bases and J 2 bases; nucleotides not matched to a gene: 12. This CDR3 region has 18 residues. The CDR3 coding sequence is TGTGCCAGCAGTGATAACCTCCGGGACAGCTTTAACACCGGGGAGCTGTTTTTT. Translating gives CASSDNLRDSFNTGELFF.

The CDR3 DNA is TGTGCCAGCTCACCGTCGGGGAACGGGGCTTTCTTT. Translated: CASSPSGNGAFF. The chain recombines TRBV18 with TRBJ1-1; unclear D gene. CDR1 is KGHSH, CDR2 LQKENI, per germline. The CDR3 covers 12 residues. Trimming removed 3 bases at V and 11 bases at J, with 13 bases between.

The sample holds a few counts of this clone. The rearrangement links TRBV11-3 to TRBJ2-5; maybe TRBD1 (6 bases). Germline V gene data show CDR1 as SGHNT and CDR2 as YENEEA. Trimming cost V 2 bases and J 3 bases, with 10 bases left between them. The CDR3 covers 14 residues. CDR3 in DNA: TGTGCCAGCAGCTTAAACAGGGTCGAAGAGACCCAGTACTTC. Encoded protein: CASSLNRVEETQYF.

The chain recombines TRBV19 with TRBJ2-2; TRBD1 aligns across 7 bases. V lost 2 bases to trimming and J lost 6 bases; unmatched junction nucleotides: 3. This CDR3 is 14 amino acids long. Germline loops: CDR1 LNHDA, CDR2 SQIVND (reference sequence). The chain's CDR3 is CASSITGVPGELFF. Here the CDR3 DNA reads TGTGCCAGTAGTATAACAGGGGTCCCCGGGGAGCTGTTTTTT.

V usage is TRBV7-2 and J usage is TRBJ1-5; 9 bases are a match to TRBD1. Germline CDR1 reads SGHTA; CDR2 reads FQGNSA. The CDR3 totals 15 residues. After removal of 6 bases from V and 1 base from J, the junction contained 4 bases not matched to a gene. Written as DNA, the CDR3 is TGTGCCAGCAGGGGACAGGGACGAAGCAATCAGCCCCAGCATTTT. Translation gives CASRGQGRSNQPQHF.

The chain is built from TRBV7-6 and TRBJ1-1, with 10 bases lining up with TRBD1. V lost 5 bases to trimming and J lost 2 bases; unmatched junction nucleotides: 5. This CDR3 is built from 15 residues. Germline V gene data show CDR1 as SGHVS and CDR2 as FNYEAQ. The CDR3 DNA follows: TGTGCCAGCAGCCTACGGACAGGGGGTAACACTGAAGCTTTCTTT. Translated, it gives CASSLRTGGNTEAFF.

The chain carries TRBV2 and TRBJ1-5; maybe TRBD1 (6 bases). Germline V CDR1 and CDR2: SNHLY, FYNNEI. V lost 5 bases and J lost 2, with 34 bases in between. The length of the CDR3 is 22 residues. CDR3 nucleotides: TGTGCCAGCAGTCCGGCGTCACCAGGGGAAAGAGTATGGGGTATGGGCAATCAGCCCCAGCATTTT. This translates into CASSPASPGERVWGMGNQPQHF.

The chain combines TRBV7-9 with TRBJ1-1; 11 nucleotides match TRBD1. CDR1 is SEHNR, CDR2 FQNEAQ, per germline (reference sequence). CDR3 length: 17 residues. The V segment lost 1 base and the J segment 1 base; nucleotides outside the gene matches: 5. DNA of the CDR3: TGTGCCAGCAGCTTAGGGACAGGGGGCGCGGAGAACACTGAAGCTTTCTTT. Amino acid sequence: CASSLGTGGAENTEAFF.

This clone was counted only a few times. The rearrangement uses TRBV25-1 and TRBJ2-5, with 7 nucleotides matching TRBD1. There are 14 residues in the CDR3. Germline V gene lookup returns CDR1 MGHDK and CDR2 SYGVNS. The trim removed 5 bases at V and 3 bases at J, leaving 6 bases unmatched. The CDR3 sequence: CASSIRQGKETQYF. The CDR3 nucleotides read TGTGCCAGCAGTATAAGACAGGGAAAAGAGACCCAGTACTTC.

This chain joins TRBV6-5 and TRBJ1-2, with TRBD1 identical over 10 bases. The J segment lost 5 bases and the V segment lost 6 bases, leaving 6 bases of the junction unmatched. This CDR3 spans 14 amino acids. Per germline, CDR1 MNHEY and CDR2 SVGAGI. The CDR3 coding sequence is TGTGCCAGCAGCCCGGGACAGGGGTTTTATGGCTACACCTTC. Its translation: CASSPGQGFYGYTF.

The chain uses TRBV6-5 and TRBJ2-7; 8 bases are a match to TRBD1. The CDR3 has 16 amino acids. V lost 0 bases to trimming and J lost 0 bases; unmatched junction nucleotides: 4. CDR1 and CDR2 from the germline V gene are MNHEY and SVGAGI. The CDR3 sequence: CASSYSRTGISYEQYF. The CDR3 DNA reads TGTGCCAGCAGTTACTCGAGGACAGGGATCTCCTACGAGCAGTACTTC.

This chain uses TRBV4-3 with TRBJ2-1, with 7 bases matching TRBD1. V gave up 5 bases and J gave up 0 bases; unmatched junction bases: 4. In germline, CDR1 is LGHNA, CDR2 YSLEER. This CDR3 is 15 amino acids long. CDR3 loop: CASSYRDSSYNEQFF. In nucleotides, the CDR3 is TGCGCCAGCAGCTATCGGGACAGCTCCTACAATGAGCAGTTCTTC.